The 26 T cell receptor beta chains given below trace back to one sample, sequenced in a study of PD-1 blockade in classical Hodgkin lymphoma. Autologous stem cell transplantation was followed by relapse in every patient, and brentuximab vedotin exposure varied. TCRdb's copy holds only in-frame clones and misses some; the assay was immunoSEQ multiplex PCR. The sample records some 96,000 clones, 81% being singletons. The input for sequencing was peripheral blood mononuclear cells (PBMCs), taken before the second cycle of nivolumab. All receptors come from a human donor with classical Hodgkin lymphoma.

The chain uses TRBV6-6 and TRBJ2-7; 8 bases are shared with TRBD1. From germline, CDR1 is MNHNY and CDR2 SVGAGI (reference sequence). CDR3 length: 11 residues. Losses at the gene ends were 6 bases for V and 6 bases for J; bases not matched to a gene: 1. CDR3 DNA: TGTGCCAGCAGACAGGGGGGCGAGCAGTACTTC. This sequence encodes CASRQGGEQYF.

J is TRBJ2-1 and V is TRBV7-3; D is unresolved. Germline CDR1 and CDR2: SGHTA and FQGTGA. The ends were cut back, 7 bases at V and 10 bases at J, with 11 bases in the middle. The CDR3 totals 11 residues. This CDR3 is CASNNGPEQFF. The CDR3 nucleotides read TGTGCCAGCAATAACGGACCGGAGCAGTTCTTC.

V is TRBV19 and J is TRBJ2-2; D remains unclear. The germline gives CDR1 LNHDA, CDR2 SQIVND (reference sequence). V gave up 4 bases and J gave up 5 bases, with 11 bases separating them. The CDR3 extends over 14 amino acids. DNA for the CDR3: TGTGCCAGTAGTAGCCCTTTGTTGACCGGGGAGCTGTTTTTT. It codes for CASSSPLLTGELFF.

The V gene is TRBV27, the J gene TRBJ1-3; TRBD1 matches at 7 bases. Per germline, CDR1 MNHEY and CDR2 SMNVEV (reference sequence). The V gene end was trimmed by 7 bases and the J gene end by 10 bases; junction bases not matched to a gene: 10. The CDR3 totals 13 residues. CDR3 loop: CASKKAGGMTIYF. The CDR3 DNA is TGTGCCAGCAAGAAGGCAGGGGGTATGACCATATATTTT.

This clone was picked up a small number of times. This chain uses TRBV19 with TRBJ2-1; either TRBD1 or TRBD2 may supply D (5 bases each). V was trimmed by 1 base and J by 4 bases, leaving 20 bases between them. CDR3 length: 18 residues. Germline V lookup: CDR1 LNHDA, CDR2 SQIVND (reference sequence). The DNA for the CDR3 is TGTGCCAGTAGTATAGCCAGCGGTGGGGCCCATCCTTACAATGAGCAGTTCTTC. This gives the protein CASSIASGGAHPYNEQFF.

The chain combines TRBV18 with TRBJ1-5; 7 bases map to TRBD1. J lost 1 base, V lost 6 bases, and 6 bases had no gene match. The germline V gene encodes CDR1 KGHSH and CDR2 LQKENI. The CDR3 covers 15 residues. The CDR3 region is CASSSGQLSNQPQHF. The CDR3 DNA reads TGTGCCAGCTCGTCGGGACAGCTCAGCAATCAGCCCCAGCATTTT.

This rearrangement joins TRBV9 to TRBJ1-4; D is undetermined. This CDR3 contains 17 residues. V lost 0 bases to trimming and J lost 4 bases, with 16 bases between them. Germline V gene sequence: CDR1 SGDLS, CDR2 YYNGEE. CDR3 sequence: CASSVGTLGVLNEKLFF. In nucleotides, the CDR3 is TGTGCCAGCAGCGTAGGTACCCTCGGGGTACTTAATGAAAAACTGTTTTTT.

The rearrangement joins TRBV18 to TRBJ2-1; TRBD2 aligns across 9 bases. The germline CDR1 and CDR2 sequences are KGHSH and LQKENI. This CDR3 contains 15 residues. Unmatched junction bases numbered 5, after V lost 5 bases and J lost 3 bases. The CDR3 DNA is TGTGCCAGCTCAGGAGCGGGAGGCCTCTACAATGAGCAGTTCTTC. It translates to CASSGAGGLYNEQFF.

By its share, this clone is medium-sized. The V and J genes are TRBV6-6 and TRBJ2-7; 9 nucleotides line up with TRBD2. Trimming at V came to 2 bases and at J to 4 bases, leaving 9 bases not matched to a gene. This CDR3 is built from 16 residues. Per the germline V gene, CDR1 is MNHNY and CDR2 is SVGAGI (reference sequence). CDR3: CASSYTISGSLYEQYF. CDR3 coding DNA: TGTGCCAGCAGTTACACTATTAGCGGGAGTCTTTACGAGCAGTACTTC.

The CDR3 reads CASSAENLGGEQYF. The CDR3 DNA reads TGCGCCAGCAGCGCCGAAAACTTAGGGGGGGAGCAGTACTTC. The V and J genes are TRBV5-1 and TRBJ2-7, with D possibly called TRBD1 or TRBD2 (6 bases each). Germline CDR1 is SGHRS and CDR2 is YFSETQ. Trimming removed 4 bases at V and 7 bases at J, with 18 bases between. This CDR3 is built from 14 residues.

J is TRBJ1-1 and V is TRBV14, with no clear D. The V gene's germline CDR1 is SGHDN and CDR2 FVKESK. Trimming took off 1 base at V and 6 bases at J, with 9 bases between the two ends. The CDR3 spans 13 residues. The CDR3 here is CASSQVIRSEAFF. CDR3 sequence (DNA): TGTGCCAGCAGCCAAGTAATACGGTCTGAAGCTTTCTTT.

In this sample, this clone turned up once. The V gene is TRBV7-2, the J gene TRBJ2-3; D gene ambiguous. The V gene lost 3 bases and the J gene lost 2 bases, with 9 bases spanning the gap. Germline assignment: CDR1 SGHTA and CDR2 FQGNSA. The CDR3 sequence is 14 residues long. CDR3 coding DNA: TGTGCCAGCAGCTTGTCGAGCGACACAGATACGCAGTATTTT. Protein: CASSLSSDTDTQYF.

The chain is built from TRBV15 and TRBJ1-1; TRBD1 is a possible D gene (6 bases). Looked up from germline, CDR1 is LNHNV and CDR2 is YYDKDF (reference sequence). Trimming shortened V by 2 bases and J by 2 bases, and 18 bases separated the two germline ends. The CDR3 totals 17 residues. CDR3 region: CATSRSNRGQINTEAFF. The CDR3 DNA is TGTGCCACCAGCAGATCTAATAGGGGACAAATAAACACTGAAGCTTTCTTT.

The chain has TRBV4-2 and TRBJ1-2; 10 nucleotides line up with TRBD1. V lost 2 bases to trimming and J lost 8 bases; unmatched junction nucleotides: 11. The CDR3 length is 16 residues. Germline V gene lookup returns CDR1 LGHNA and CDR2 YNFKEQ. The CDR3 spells CASSQPRAGQGQGYTF. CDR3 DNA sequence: TGTGCCAGCAGCCAACCGCGAGCGGGACAGGGGCAAGGCTACACCTTC.

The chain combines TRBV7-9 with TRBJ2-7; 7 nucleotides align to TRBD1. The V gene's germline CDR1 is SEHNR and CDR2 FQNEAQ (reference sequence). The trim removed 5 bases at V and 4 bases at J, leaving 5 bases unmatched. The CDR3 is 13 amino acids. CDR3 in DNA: TGTGCCAGCAGCCAAGACAGGGCGTACGAGCAGTACTTC. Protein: CASSQDRAYEQYF.

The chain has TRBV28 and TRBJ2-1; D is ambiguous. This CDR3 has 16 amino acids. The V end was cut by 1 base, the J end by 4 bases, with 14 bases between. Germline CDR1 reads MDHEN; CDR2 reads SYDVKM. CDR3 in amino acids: CASSLSAPTPYNEQFF. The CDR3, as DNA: TGTGCCAGCAGTTTATCAGCCCCTACCCCTTACAATGAGCAGTTCTTC. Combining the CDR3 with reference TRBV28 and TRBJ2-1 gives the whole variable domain DVKVTQSSRYLVKRTGEKVFLECVQDMDHENMFWYRQDPGLGLRLIYFSYDVKMKEKGDIPEGYSVSREKKERFSLILESASTNQTSMYLCASSLSAPTPYNEQFFGPGTRLTVL.

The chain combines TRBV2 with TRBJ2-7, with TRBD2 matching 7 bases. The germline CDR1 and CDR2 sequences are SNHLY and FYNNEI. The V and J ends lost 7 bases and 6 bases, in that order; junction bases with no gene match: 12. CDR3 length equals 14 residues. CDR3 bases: TGTGCCAGCACCTTACTGGCGGGAGCCCCCGAGCAGTACTTC. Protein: CASTLLAGAPEQYF.

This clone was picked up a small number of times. CDR3 sequence (DNA): TGTGCCAGCAGAGTGGGACAGCACCCCTCCGGTGGCTACACCTTC. Protein sequence: CASRVGQHPSGGYTF. V and J are TRBV6-5 and TRBJ1-2, with 7 bases fitting TRBD1. This CDR3 region has 15 residues. Germline assignment: CDR1 MNHEY and CDR2 SVGAGI. After removal of 6 bases from V and 7 bases from J, the junction contained 14 bases not matched to a gene.

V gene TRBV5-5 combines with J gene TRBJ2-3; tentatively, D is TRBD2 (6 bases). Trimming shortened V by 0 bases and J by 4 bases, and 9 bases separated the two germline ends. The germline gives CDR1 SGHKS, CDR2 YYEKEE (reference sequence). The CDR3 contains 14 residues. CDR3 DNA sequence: TGTGCCAGCAGCTTGGTCCCGGGGGCAGATACGCAGTATTTT. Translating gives CASSLVPGADTQYF.

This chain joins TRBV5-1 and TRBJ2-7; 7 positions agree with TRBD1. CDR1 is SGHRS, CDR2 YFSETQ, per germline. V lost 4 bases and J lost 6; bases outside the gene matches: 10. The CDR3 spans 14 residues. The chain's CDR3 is CASSTRQGSGEQYF. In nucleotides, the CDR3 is TGCGCCAGCAGCACAAGACAGGGATCGGGCGAGCAGTACTTC. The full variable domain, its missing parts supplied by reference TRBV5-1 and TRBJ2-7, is KAGVTQTPRYLIKTRGQQVTLSCSPISGHRSVSWYQQTPGQGLQFLFEYFSETQRNKGNFPGRFSGRQFSNSRSEMNVSTLELGDSALYLCASSTRQGSGEQYFGPGTRLTVT.

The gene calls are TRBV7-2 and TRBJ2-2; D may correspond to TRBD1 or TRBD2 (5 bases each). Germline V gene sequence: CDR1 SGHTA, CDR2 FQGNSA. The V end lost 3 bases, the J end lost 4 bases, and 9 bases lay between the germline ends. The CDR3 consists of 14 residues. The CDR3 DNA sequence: TGTGCCAGCAGCTTCGGGGCGGCCACCGGGGAGCTGTTTTTT. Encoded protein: CASSFGAATGELFF.

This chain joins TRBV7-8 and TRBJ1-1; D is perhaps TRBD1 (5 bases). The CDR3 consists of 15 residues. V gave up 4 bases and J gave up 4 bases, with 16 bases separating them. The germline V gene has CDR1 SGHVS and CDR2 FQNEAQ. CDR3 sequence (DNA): TGTGCCAGCAGCTCCGGACACCCCGGGAGCACTGAAGCTTTCTTT. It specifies CASSSGHPGSTEAFF.

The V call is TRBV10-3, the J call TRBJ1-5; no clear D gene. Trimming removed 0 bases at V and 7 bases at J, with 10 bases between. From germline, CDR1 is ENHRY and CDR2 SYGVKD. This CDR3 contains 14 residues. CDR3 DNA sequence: TGTGCCATCAGTGAGTCGGAAGCTGGACAGCCCCAGCATTTT. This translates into CAISESEAGQPQHF.

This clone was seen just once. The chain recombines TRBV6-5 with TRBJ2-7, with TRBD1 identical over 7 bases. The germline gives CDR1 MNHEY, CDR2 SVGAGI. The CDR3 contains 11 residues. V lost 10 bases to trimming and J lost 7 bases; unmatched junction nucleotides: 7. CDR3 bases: TGTGCCATCCGACAGGGAAGAGAGCAGTACTTC. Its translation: CAIRQGREQYF.

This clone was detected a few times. The CDR3 loop is CASSPPQGRKDTEAFF. The CDR3 DNA follows: TGTGCCAGCTCACCACCCCAGGGGCGAAAGGACACTGAAGCTTTCTTT. This sequence joins TRBV18 and TRBJ1-1, with a possible D match to TRBD1 (6 bases). Trimming removed 0 bases from V and 3 bases from J, with 14 bases in between. This CDR3 contains 16 residues. Germline V gene sequence: CDR1 KGHSH, CDR2 LQKENI.

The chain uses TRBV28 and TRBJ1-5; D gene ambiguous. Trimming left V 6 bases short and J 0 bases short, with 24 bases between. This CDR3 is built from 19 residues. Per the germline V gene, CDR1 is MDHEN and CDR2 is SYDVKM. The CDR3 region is CASRAPGLADSHSNQPQHF. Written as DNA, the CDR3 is TGTGCCAGCAGGGCTCCCGGGTTAGCCGACTCCCATAGCAATCAGCCCCAGCATTTT.